This T cell receptor beta chain emerged from a study of beta chain features in type 1 diabetes. Overall study results and limits: VDJ junctions from type 1 diabetes patients carried fewer insertions and larger deletions. Patients' naive, central memory and Treg TCRB repertoires seemed closer to one another than those of healthy donors. Since sequencing was performed on cDNA, cells with high TCR expression could be over-represented. Type 1 diabetes patients had moderately but significantly shorter TCRB CDR3s in all four CD4+ subsets.

This clone has more than one count but fewer than ten. The antigen is undetermined. The junction shows a germline mismatch at one end, possibly a read error. The isolated RNA, all of it, was reverse transcribed, so expressed TCRB transcripts were what got sequenced. Generated by immunoSEQ multiplex PCR, the TCRdb table keeps only in-frame clones and is missing some. The table shows hundreds of thousands of clones, with 14% occurring only once. The CDR3 spans 14 residues. From germline, CDR1 is SSHAT and CDR2 FNYEAQ (reference sequence). Sorting produced populations that all topped 98% purity. The chain employs TRBV7-7 and TRBJ2-2; D might be TRBD2 (5 bases). Specimen: naive CD4+ T cells from blood. This receptor was obtained from a man between 25 and 39 years old with type 1 diabetes. The CDR3 reads CASSLARGTGELFF. The CDR3 nucleotides read TGTGCTAGCAGCTTAGCGCGAGGCACCGGGGAGCTGTTTTTT.